This TCR beta chain was recorded in a study of blood T cell repertoires in COVID-19. Study overall: Samples representing acute and convalescent COVID-19 were sourced from the United States, Italy and Spain. T cells, B-cell-depleted T cells, or PBMCs provided the cDNA or gDNA that served as material.

This clone was counted only a few times. In the original workflow: Cell counts per sample came from amplifying reference gene primers. Sequencing was performed with immunoSEQ multiplex PCR; in TCRdb, only in-frame clones are kept and a portion is missing. V and J calls and clone size are as listed in that table; D and trimming were resolved from the DNA. Among roughly 170,000 clones, about 88% were seen once, and the ten largest hold roughly 26%. Trimming shortened V by 6 bases and J by 2 bases, and 7 bases separated the two germline ends. Germline V CDR1 and CDR2: WSHSY, SAAADI. This CDR3 has 12 amino acids.

Sequenced material: peripheral blood. The TCR originated in a man between 60 and 75 years old with acute or convalescent COVID-19. The chain is built from TRBV10-2 and TRBJ1-1; the D gene is possibly TRBD1 (6 bases). CDR3: CASRTGNTEAFF. The CDR3 DNA is TGCGCCAGCAGGACAGGTAACACTGAAGCTTTCTTT.